The rows below give T cell receptor beta chains drawn from one sample of a study of CD8 T cells in Susac syndrome. Via MiXCR, TCRdb re-called the immunoSEQ multiplex PCR reads, giving one row per CDR3 protein. The table shows 150,000 to 200,000 distinct CDR3 sequences, with approximately 92% occurring only once. The specimen was CD4+ T cells from PBMCs. The receptors here all came from a human donor in good health. Each CDR3 is given with its conserved first and last residue. A D gene is named only where the DNA matches it firmly. Size tells how often a clone was seen (once, few, many) or the class of an expanded clone, and some rows leave it out.

j_gene,d_gene,abundance,v_gene,CDR3aa,CDR3nt
TRBJ1-1,-,-,TRBV12-3/TRBV12-4,CASSSTSNTEAFF,TGTGCCAGCAGTTCCACATCGAACACTGAAGCTTTCTTT
TRBJ1-5,TRBD1,-,TRBV3-1,CASSQDFTGANSNQPQHF,TGTGCCAGCAGCCAAGATTTCACAGGGGCGAATAGCAATCAGCCCCAGCATTTT
TRBJ2-2,-,-,TRBV2,CASKMVGTGELFF,TGTGCCAGCAAGATGGTAGGAACCGGGGAGCTGTTTTTT
TRBJ2-4,-,-,TRBV6-1,CASSWGSQNIQYF,TGTGCCAGTTCTTGGGGCAGTCAAAACATTCAGTACTTC
TRBJ2-2,-,few,TRBV3-1,CASSRTGNTGELFF,TGTGCCAGCAGTCGGACTGGGAACACCGGGGAGCTGTTTTTT
TRBJ1-6,-,-,TRBV2,CASSVAESYNSPLHF,TGTGCCAGCAGTGTGGCAGAGAGCTATAATTCACCCCTCCACTTT
TRBJ1-6,-,-,TRBV9,CASSVVGNSPLHF,TGTGCCAGCAGCGTAGTTGGTAATTCACCCCTCCACTTT
TRBJ1-1,-,-,TRBV12-3/TRBV12-4,CASSTMSRTEAFF,TGTGCCAGCAGTACGATGTCTCGGACTGAAGCTTTCTTT
TRBJ1-4,-,-,TRBV7-9,CASSFVEDSLLFF,TGTGCCAGCAGCTTCGTCGAGGACAGCCTACTGTTTTTT
TRBJ2-4,-,-,TRBV14,CASSQAYAKNIQYF,TGTGCCAGCAGCCAAGCGTACGCCAAAAACATTCAGTACTTC
TRBJ2-2,-,-,TRBV2,CASSEGAANTGELFF,TGTGCCAGCAGTGAAGGGGCAGCGAACACCGGGGAGCTGTTTTTT
TRBJ2-5,-,-,TRBV6-6,CASSSYLAGETQYF,TGTGCCAGCAGTTCCTACCTAGCCGGGGAGACCCAGTACTTC
TRBJ1-5,-,-,TRBV5-8,CASSLETGIGFSNQPQHF,TGTGCCAGCAGCTTGGAAACAGGGATAGGGTTTAGCAATCAGCCCCAGCATTTT
TRBJ2-1,TRBD2,-,TRBV7-9,CASSVRGGDLNEQFF,TGTGCCAGCAGCGTGCGGGGGGGGGACCTCAATGAGCAGTTCTTC
TRBJ2-3,-,once,TRBV5-1,CASSLGTGGDTQYF,TGCGCCAGCAGCTTAGGCACGGGTGGAGATACGCAGTATTTT
TRBJ2-1,-,once,TRBV7-2,CASSFRQANEQFF,TGTGCCAGCAGCTTCCGGCAGGCCAATGAGCAGTTCTTC
TRBJ2-2,-,few,TRBV20-1,CSARDNANTGELFF,TGCAGTGCTAGGGACAACGCGAACACCGGGGAGCTGTTTTTT
TRBJ2-7,TRBD1,-,TRBV7-9,CASSVPTGTVMDEQYF,TGTGCCAGCAGTGTCCCGACCGGGACAGTAATGGACGAGCAGTACTTC
TRBJ2-3,TRBD2,-,TRBV6-1,CASTRRASGGTSTDTQYF,TGTGCCAGCACTCGTAGGGCTAGCGGGGGGACTAGCACAGATACGCAGTATTTT
TRBJ2-3,TRBD2,-,TRBV3-1,CASSQVTSGNTDTQYF,TGTGCCAGCAGCCAAGTAACTAGCGGGAACACAGATACGCAGTATTTT
TRBJ1-5,-,-,TRBV2,CASSGQARYQPQHF,TGTGCCAGCAGTGGACAGGCTCGTTATCAGCCCCAGCATTTT
TRBJ2-4,-,-,TRBV7-9,CASSTPGDFKNIQYF,TGTGCCAGCAGCACTCCGGGGGACTTTAAAAACATTCAGTACTTC
TRBJ1-1,-,-,TRBV20-1,CSARPDMNTEAFF,TGCAGTGCTAGACCGGACATGAACACTGAAGCTTTCTTT
TRBJ2-2,-,-,TRBV2,CASSVRDTGELFF,TGTGCCAGCAGTGTCAGGGACACCGGGGAGCTGTTTTTT
TRBJ2-3,-,-,TRBV4-1,CASSQSLSLRDTQYF,TGCGCCAGCAGCCAATCCCTATCCCTACGAGATACGCAGTATTTT
TRBJ1-5,-,-,TRBV29-1,CSVGGSQPQHF,TGCAGCGTTGGGGGGTCTCAGCCCCAGCATTTT
TRBJ1-1,TRBD1,-,TRBV5-1,CASSTLTGATEAFF,TGCGCCAGCAGCACCTTGACAGGGGCTACTGAAGCTTTCTTT
TRBJ1-3,-,-,TRBV5-1,CASSPGPSSGNTIYF,TGCGCCAGCAGCCCAGGGCCCAGCTCTGGAAACACCATATATTTT
TRBJ2-7,-,-,TRBV20-1,CSASGFEQYF,TGCAGTGCGTCAGGGTTTGAGCAGTACTTC
TRBJ1-2,-,-,TRBV24-1,CATSDPGQSYGYTF,TGTGCCACCAGTGACCCAGGGCAGTCGTATGGCTACACCTTC
TRBJ2-1,TRBD2,-,TRBV7-3,CASSFTSGTYNEQFF,TGTGCCAGCAGCTTTACTAGCGGGACATACAATGAGCAGTTCTTC
TRBJ1-1,TRBD1,-,TRBV27,CASRSTTRGLAVFF,TGTGCCAGCAGGTCCACCACGAGGGGGCTCGCGGTTTTCTTT
TRBJ2-1,-,-,TRBV30,CAWSGSYNEQFF,TGTGCCTGGAGTGGGTCCTACAATGAGCAGTTCTTC
TRBJ1-5,-,-,TRBV19,CDTVGARNQPQHF,TGTGACACCGTTGGGGCCAGAAATCAGCCCCAGCATTTT
TRBJ1-1,-,-,TRBV3-1,CASSLGAVVPEAFF,TGTGCCAGCAGCTTAGGGGCGGTTGTCCCTGAAGCTTTCTTT
TRBJ2-3,TRBD1,-,TRBV5-1,CASSWDRVTDTQYF,TGCGCCAGCAGCTGGGACAGGGTGACAGATACGCAGTATTTT
TRBJ2-2,-,-,TRBV3-1,CASSQVKEGGLFF,TGTGCCAGCAGCCAAGTCAAGGAGGGAGGGCTGTTTTTT
TRBJ1-1,-,-,TRBV7-9,CASSQRTELAAFF,TGTGCCAGCAGCCAAAGGACAGAATTGGCGGCTTTCTTT
TRBJ2-5,TRBD1,-,TRBV5-1,CASSLGDRAIQETQYF,TGCGCCAGCAGCTTGGGTGACAGGGCAATCCAAGAGACCCAGTACTTC
TRBJ2-1,TRBD2,-,TRBV11-2,CASSLADSGGVGEQFF,TGTGCCAGCAGCTTAGCCGACAGCGGGGGAGTCGGTGAGCAGTTCTTC
TRBJ2-2,-,-,TRBV11-3,CASSLMGGELFF,TGTGCCAGCAGCTTAATGGGAGGGGAGCTGTTTTTT
TRBJ2-6,-,-,TRBV28,CASRTRSGANVLAF,TGTGCCAGCCGCACCCGTTCTGGGGCCAACGTCCTGGCTTTC
TRBJ2-2,-,once,TRBV29-1,CSVARSGAGELFF,TGCAGCGTTGCCCGGTCGGGGGCCGGGGAGCTGTTTTTT
TRBJ2-4,-,-,TRBV11-2,CASSLGVGTKNIQYF,TGTGCCAGCAGCTTAGGGGTCGGGACAAAAAACATTCAGTACTTC
TRBJ2-5,-,-,TRBV18,CASSPTQETQYF,TGTGCCAGCTCACCCACCCAAGAGACCCAGTACTTC
TRBJ1-5,-,-,TRBV12-3/TRBV12-4,CASSRIGQPQHF,TGTGCCAGCAGTCGCATTGGTCAGCCCCAGCATTTT
TRBJ2-7,-,-,TRBV11-2,CATTPPGINEQYF,TGTGCCACCACGCCCCCGGGGATAAACGAGCAGTACTTC
TRBJ2-7,-,-,TRBV5-1,CASSPSEGGGMGYEQYF,TGCGCCAGCAGCCCATCAGAAGGAGGGGGCATGGGGTACGAGCAGTACTTC
TRBJ1-1,-,few,TRBV3-1,CASSRLNTEAFF,TGTGCCAGCAGCCGGTTGAACACTGAAGCTTTCTTT
TRBJ2-6,-,-,TRBV7-2,CASSPRSGSGANVLTF,TGTGCCAGCAGCCCGAGATCAGGGTCCGGGGCCAACGTCCTGACTTTC
TRBJ2-5,-,-,TRBV7-2,CASSLTETQYF,TGTGCCAGCAGTTTAACGGAGACCCAGTACTTC
TRBJ1-3,-,-,TRBV7-9,CASSLLSYTIYF,TGTGCCAGCAGCTTACTCTCTTACACCATATATTTT
TRBJ1-1,TRBD1,-,TRBV20-1,CSARDPRQGTEAFF,TGCAGTGCTAGAGATCCGAGACAGGGCACTGAAGCTTTCTTT
TRBJ1-6,TRBD1,-,TRBV3-1,CASSQRFRRGLDNSPLHF,TGTGCCAGCAGCCAAAGGTTCCGCAGGGGGCTAGATAATTCACCCCTCCACTTT
TRBJ1-1,-,-,TRBV9,CASSVREINTEAFF,TGTGCCAGCAGCGTACGGGAAATAAACACTGAAGCTTTCTTT